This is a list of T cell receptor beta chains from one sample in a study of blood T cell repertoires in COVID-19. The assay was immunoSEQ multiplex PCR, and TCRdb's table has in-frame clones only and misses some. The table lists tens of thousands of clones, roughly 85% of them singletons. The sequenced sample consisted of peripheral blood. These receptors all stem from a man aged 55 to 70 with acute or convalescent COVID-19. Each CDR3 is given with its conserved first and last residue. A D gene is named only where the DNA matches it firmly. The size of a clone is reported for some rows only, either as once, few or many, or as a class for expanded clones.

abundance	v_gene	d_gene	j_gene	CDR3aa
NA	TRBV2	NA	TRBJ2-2	CASRRGWGTGELFF
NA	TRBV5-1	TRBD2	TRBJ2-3	CASRSGLAIFSSTDTQYF
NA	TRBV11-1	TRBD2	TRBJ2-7	CASSPPAGGSYEQYF
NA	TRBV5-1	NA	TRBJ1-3	CASSLTGLSGNTIYF
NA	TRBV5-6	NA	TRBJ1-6	CASSWGNSPLHF
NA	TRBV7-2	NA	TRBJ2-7	CASSLGSGTYEQYF
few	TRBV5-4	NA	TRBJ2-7	CASSPDRFSYEQYF
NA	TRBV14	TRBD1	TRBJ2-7	CASSWTGPYEQYF
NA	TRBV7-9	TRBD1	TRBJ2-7	CASSSTNRGSKGEQYF
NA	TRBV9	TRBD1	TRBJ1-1	CASSLAGGPRTEAFF
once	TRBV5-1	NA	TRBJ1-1	CASSLAEGLNTEAFF
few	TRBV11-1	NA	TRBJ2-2	CASSFNTNTGELFF
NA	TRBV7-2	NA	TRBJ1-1	CASSLAAGEAFF
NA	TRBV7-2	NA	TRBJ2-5	CASSPDLAGETQYF
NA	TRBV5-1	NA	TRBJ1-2	CASSQSLDSAMGYTF
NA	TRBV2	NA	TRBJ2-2	CASSASPGANTGELFF
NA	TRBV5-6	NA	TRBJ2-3	CASSSDPSGEQYF
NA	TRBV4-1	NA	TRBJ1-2	CASSQELPLNFYGYTF
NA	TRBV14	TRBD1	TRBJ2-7	CASSQDWTGSNEQYF
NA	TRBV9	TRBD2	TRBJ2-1	CASSFSGEEQFF
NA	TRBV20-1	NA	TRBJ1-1	CSASMGRNTEAFF
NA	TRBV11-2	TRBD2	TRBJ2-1	CASSSSGSGYNEQFF
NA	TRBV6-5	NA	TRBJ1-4	CASSPFATNEKLFF
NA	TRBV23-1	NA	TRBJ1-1	CASKGQGSSMNTEAFF
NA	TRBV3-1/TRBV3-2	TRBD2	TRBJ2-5	CASRRAGDAETQYF
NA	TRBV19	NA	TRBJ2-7	CASSMTGEMYEQYF
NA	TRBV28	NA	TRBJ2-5	CASSLSQGLGSLDETQYF
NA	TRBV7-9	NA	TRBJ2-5	CASSPTLGLADQETQYF
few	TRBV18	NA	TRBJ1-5	CASSRPEDQPQHF
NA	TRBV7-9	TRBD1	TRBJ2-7	CASSSLGQVYEQYF
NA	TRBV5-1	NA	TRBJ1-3	CASRVTGYGNTIYF
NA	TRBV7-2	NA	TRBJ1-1	CASSPQGLLNTEAFF
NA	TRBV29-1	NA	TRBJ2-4	CSAIQGAKNIQYF
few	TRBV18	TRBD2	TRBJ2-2	CASSPRTSGTTGELFF
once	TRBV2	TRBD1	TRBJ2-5	CAGQGFQETQYF
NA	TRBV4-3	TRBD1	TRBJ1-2	CASSPSGTVYFGYTF
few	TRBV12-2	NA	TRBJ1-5	CASRADRGKDQPQHF
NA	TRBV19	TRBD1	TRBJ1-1	CASSVLQGGTEAFF
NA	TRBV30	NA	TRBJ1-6	CAWSNSGTRGSPLHF
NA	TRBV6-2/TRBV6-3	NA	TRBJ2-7	CASSYSPFGRNSYEQYF
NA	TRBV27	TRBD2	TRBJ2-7	CASSPIPTSFYEQYF
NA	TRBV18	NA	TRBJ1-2	CASSPTGLTGGYTF
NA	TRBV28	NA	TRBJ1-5	CASSRIRDIDQPQHF
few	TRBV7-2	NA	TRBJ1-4	CASSSQGRTNEKLFF